The 30 T cell receptor beta chains presented below share a single source sample, sequenced in a study of T cell repertoires in cytomegalovirus infection. TCRdb independently ran MiXCR on the reads; one entry per CDR3 protein. In the table there are 360,000 or so distinct CDR3 sequences, about 35% of which are singletons. These receptors have no identified antigens. Specimen: cultured PBMCs, collected from culture after CMV antigen stimulation. The receptors originated from a human donor in good health (CMV status not recorded). Some clones in this sample may be carry-over from other donors' samples.

In its sample, this clonotype was seen a few times. The chain carries TRBV11-2 and TRBJ2-1; no firm D call. This CDR3 has 14 amino acids. The germline V gene has CDR1 SGHAT and CDR2 FQNNGV. V lost 0 bases and J 6 bases, leaving 9 bases between the germline ends. This chain's CDR3 is CASSLEGPVNEQFF. The DNA for the CDR3 is TGTGCCAGCAGCTTAGAGGGCCCGGTCAATGAGCAGTTCTTC.

The V and J genes are TRBV7-6 and TRBJ2-4; maybe TRBD2 (6 bases). V was pared by 5 bases and J by 6 bases, with 17 bases between. The germline V gene has CDR1 SGHVS and CDR2 FNYEAQ. CDR3 length: 15 residues. This CDR3 reads CASSTGRGLGNIQYF. Here the CDR3 DNA reads TGTGCCAGCAGCACCGGGAGAGGGCTTGGAAACATTCAGTACTTC.

The V and J genes are TRBV5-4 and TRBJ2-2, with D unresolved. V shed 2 bases and J shed 0 bases, with 8 bases lying between them. Germline CDR1 SGHNT, CDR2 YYREEE (reference sequence). This CDR3 is built from 15 residues. The CDR3 loop is CASSFGLPNTGELFF. CDR3 DNA: TGTGCCAGCAGCTTCGGGCTACCGAACACCGGGGAGCTGTTTTTT.

This clonotype was counted ten times or more. The chain couples TRBV7-2 to TRBJ2-3; D possibly uses TRBD1 or TRBD2 (5 bases each). With 1 base removed from V and 10 bases from J, the gap between germline ends came to 21 bases. This CDR3 spans 16 amino acids. Looked up from germline, CDR1 is SGHTA and CDR2 is FQGNSA. The CDR3 protein is CASSLEPGPPWNAQYF. As DNA, the CDR3 is TGTGCCAGCAGCTTAGAGCCGGGACCGCCGTGGAATGCGCAGTATTTT.

This clonotype has a count of ten or more. The chain uses TRBV7-2 and TRBJ2-5; TRBD1 aligns across 7 bases. CDR1 and CDR2 (germline): SGHTA, FQGNSA. The CDR3 is made up of 14 amino acids. With 5 bases clipped from V and 1 base from J, the junction kept 4 bases outside the gene matches. DNA for the CDR3: TGTGCCAGCAGCCGGACAGGTACCCAAGAGACCCAGTACTTC. Its translation is CASSRTGTQETQYF.

This clonotype has just one count. A much more abundant neighbour one base away suggests this may be a read error. The chain is built from TRBV7-2 and TRBJ1-1; D is unclear. Trimming pared 0 bases from V and 5 bases from J, leaving 10 bases between. Germline CDR1 reads SGHTA; CDR2 reads FQGNSA. The CDR3 spans 14 residues. The CDR3 DNA reads as TGTGCCAGCAGCTTAGCCAGGTGTAGGACTGAAGCTTTCTTT. It is translated as CASSLARCRTEAFF.

This clonotype was found a few times. The chain joins TRBV27 to TRBJ1-4, with a weak D call TRBD1 (5 bases). Germline values: CDR1 MNHEY, CDR2 SMNVEV (reference sequence). This CDR3 region has 15 residues. With 6 bases removed from V and 4 bases from J, the gap between germline ends came to 15 bases. The CDR3 region is CASSQGGRVNEKLFF. CDR3 nucleotide sequence: TGTGCCAGCAGCCAGGGAGGGCGGGTTAATGAAAAACTGTTTTTT. Full variable domain (missing parts from reference TRBV27 and TRBJ1-4): EAQVTQNPRYLITVTGKKLTVTCSQNMNHEYMSWYRQDPGLGLRQIYYSMNVEVTDKGDVPEGYKVSRKEKRNFPLILESPSPNQTSLYFCASSQGGRVNEKLFFGSGTQLSVL.

The V and J genes are TRBV6-2 or TRBV6-3 and TRBJ2-1; 8 nucleotides match TRBD2. Per the germline V gene, CDR1 is MNHEY and CDR2 is SVGEGT. Losses at the gene ends were 4 bases for V and 8 bases for J; bases not matched to a gene: 7. The CDR3 is made up of 14 amino acids. The CDR3 bases are TGTGCCAGCAGTTCACAGCGGGGGAGGGATGAGCAGTTCTTC. This gives the protein CASSSQRGRDEQFF.

The genes are TRBV5-6 and TRBJ2-7; TRBD2 matches 12 bases. CDR1 and CDR2 from the germline V gene are SGHDT and YYEEEE. Trimming cost V 6 bases and J 5 bases; bases outside gene matches: 15. CDR3 length: 17 amino acids. The CDR3 DNA is TGTGCCAGCACGGCTAGCGGGAGGGCCGGTTGGGGGGACGAGCAGTACTTC. It is translated as CASTASGRAGWGDEQYF.

The CDR3: CASRTGTSGDEQFF. In DNA, the CDR3 is TGTGCCAGCAGGACCGGGACTAGCGGGGATGAGCAGTTCTTC. The rearrangement uses TRBV2 and TRBJ2-1; 13 bases line up with TRBD2. CDR3 length: 14 amino acids. The V gene end was trimmed by 6 bases and the J gene end by 8 bases; junction bases not matched to a gene: 4. Germline assignment: CDR1 SNHLY and CDR2 FYNNEI.

The rearrangement uses TRBV19 and TRBJ1-1, with no clear D. From germline, CDR1 is LNHDA and CDR2 SQIVND (reference sequence). V lost 8 bases and J 1 base, leaving 8 bases between the germline ends. The CDR3 covers 12 residues. The CDR3 sequence is CASRYGNTEAFF. CDR3 sequence (DNA): TGTGCCAGTCGGTACGGGAACACTGAAGCTTTCTTT.

This clonotype has only a few counts. The chain combines TRBV20-1 with TRBJ2-1; TRBD2 matches at 7 bases. V dropped 6 bases and J dropped 2; count of bases not matched to a gene: 16. Germline values: CDR1 DFQATT, CDR2 SNEGSKA (reference sequence). The CDR3 runs 17 residues. CDR3 loop: CSAPADRGGAAYNEQFF. The CDR3 DNA is TGCAGTGCCCCTGCTGATAGGGGAGGGGCTGCCTACAATGAGCAGTTCTTC.

The gene calls are TRBV12-3 or TRBV12-4 and TRBJ2-7, with TRBD2 matching over 9 bases. The junction had 15 bases not matched to a gene; V was cut back by 4 bases and J by 2 bases. CDR3 length equals 18 residues. Written as DNA, the CDR3 is TGTGCCAGCAGTTCCCGACGGCGGGAGGGCCTCAGTCCCTACGAGCAGTACGTC. This codes for CASSSRRREGLSPYEQYV.

The V gene is TRBV15, the J gene TRBJ2-2; D uncertain. CDR1 and CDR2 from the germline V gene are LNHNV and YYDKDF (reference sequence). V dropped 1 base and J dropped 7 bases, with 4 bases sitting between them. CDR3 length: 12 residues. For the CDR3, the DNA is TGTGCCACCAGCAGAGGGAACGGGGAGCTGTTTTTT. Translating gives CATSRGNGELFF.

At least ten counts were recorded for this clonotype. J is TRBJ2-7 and V is TRBV7-2; 10 nucleotides align to TRBD2. This CDR3 contains 17 residues. Germline values: CDR1 SGHTA, CDR2 FQGNSA. V shed 1 base and J 0 bases; nucleotides not matched to a gene: 6. CDR3: CASSLVGAGGGSYEQYF. The DNA of the CDR3 is TGTGCCAGCAGCTTAGTAGGAGCGGGAGGGGGCTCCTACGAGCAGTACTTC.

V and J are TRBV19 and TRBJ1-5; D possibly corresponds to TRBD1 (6 bases). With 4 bases removed from V and 1 base from J, the gap between germline ends came to 14 bases. The CDR3 is made up of 16 amino acids. CDR1 LNHDA and CDR2 SQIVND come from the germline V gene (reference sequence). CDR3 protein: CASSSLRGASNQPQHF. The CDR3 DNA is TGTGCCAGTAGTAGCCTCCGGGGGGCAAGCAATCAGCCCCAGCATTTT.

This clonotype was observed a handful of times. The rearrangement uses TRBV12-3 or TRBV12-4 and TRBJ2-1; 10 nucleotides agree with TRBD2. V was clipped by 1 base and J by 1 base; unmatched bases: 4. The CDR3 consists of 17 residues. The CDR3 region has the DNA TGTGCCAGCAGTTTAGATCTTAGCGGGGGGTCCTACAATGAGCAGTTCTTC. Its protein is CASSLDLSGGSYNEQFF.

J is TRBJ2-3 and V is TRBV20-1; 9 bases align to TRBD2. The CDR3 runs to 12 residues. Trimming took 5 bases from V and 4 from J; bases not matched to a gene: 1. CDR1 is DFQATT and CDR2 is SNEGSKA in the germline V gene (reference sequence). Written as DNA, the CDR3 is TGCAGTGCTGCGGGAGGGGCAGATACGCAGTATTTT. It codes for CSAAGGADTQYF.

The rearrangement links TRBV28 to TRBJ2-5, with 13 bases identical to TRBD2. V lost 5 bases to trimming and J lost 5 bases; unmatched junction nucleotides: 11. Germline V gene data show CDR1 as MDHEN and CDR2 as SYDVKM. The CDR3 runs 17 residues. The CDR3 DNA follows: TGTGCCAGCAGTCCTCCCAGGACTAGCGGGAGCAGGGAGACCCAGTACTTC. It yields the protein CASSPPRTSGSRETQYF.

The chain combines TRBV2 with TRBJ1-5; TRBD1 matches 7 bases. Germline V lookup: CDR1 SNHLY, CDR2 FYNNEI. The J segment lost 0 bases and the V segment lost 9 bases, leaving 2 bases of the junction unmatched. CDR3 length equals 13 residues. The CDR3 DNA reads as TGTGCCAGTCGGGACAGTAGCAATCAGCCCCAGCATTTT. This translates into CASRDSSNQPQHF.

V is TRBV5-6 and J is TRBJ2-1; D gene uncertain. Germline-derived CDR1 and CDR2 are SGHDT and YYEEEE. V gave up 0 bases and J gave up 6 bases, with 13 bases separating them. This CDR3 region has 15 residues. Here the CDR3 DNA reads TGTGCCAGCAGCTTGGAGAGCGCACGATTCAATGAGCAGTTCTTC. Amino acids: CASSLESARFNEQFF.

This chain links TRBV7-9 with TRBJ1-2; 10 nucleotides agree with TRBD1. V trimming: 5 bases; J trimming: 8 bases; junction bases outside the gene matches: 11. The germline gives CDR1 SEHNR, CDR2 FQNEAQ (reference sequence). The CDR3 is 15 residues long. The CDR3 sequence: CASSPPGQGMRGYTF. The CDR3 nucleotides are TGTGCCAGCAGCCCACCGGGACAGGGGATGAGGGGCTACACCTTC.

V is TRBV5-1 and J is TRBJ2-1; 8 bases line up with TRBD1. Germline CDR1 and CDR2: SGHRS and YFSETQ. This CDR3 spans 17 amino acids. V was clipped by 3 bases and J by 0 bases; unmatched bases: 8. In DNA form, the CDR3 reads TGCGCCAGCAGCTCCGGACAGGGTCCAAGCTCCTACAATGAGCAGTTCTTC. Its translation: CASSSGQGPSSYNEQFF.

This clonotype was counted a few times. V gene TRBV7-4 combines with J gene TRBJ2-1; 7 nucleotides align to TRBD2. The CDR3 extends over 14 amino acids. The germline CDR1 and CDR2 sequences are SGHVT and SQSDAQ. Losses at the gene ends were 5 bases for V and 8 bases for J; bases not matched to a gene: 9. The CDR3 loop reads CASSQMTSQYEQFF. DNA of the CDR3: TGTGCCAGCAGCCAAATGACTAGCCAGTATGAGCAGTTCTTC. The variable domain in full, with the rest retrieved from reference TRBV7-4 and TRBJ2-1, is GAGVSQSPRYKVAKRGRDVALRCDSISGHVTLYWYRQTLGQGSEVLTYSQSDAQRDKSGRPSGRFSAERPERSVSTLKIQRTEQGDSAVYLCASSQMTSQYEQFFGPGTRLTVL.

The CDR3 here is CASSYSSGRGNTIYF. The CDR3 DNA sequence: TGTGCCAGCAGTTACTCCAGCGGTCGGGGGAACACCATATATTTT. The rearrangement joins TRBV6-6 to TRBJ1-3, with D tentatively TRBD1 (5 bases). The CDR3 is 15 residues long. The V and J ends lost 0 bases and 7 bases respectively, with 13 bases between them. Germline loops: CDR1 MNHNY, CDR2 SVGAGI (reference sequence).

This clonotype showed up just a few times. The V and J genes are TRBV6-2 or TRBV6-3 and TRBJ2-7; TRBD2 agrees at 13 bases. Unmatched junction bases numbered 7, after V lost 5 bases and J lost 3 bases. This CDR3 region has 16 residues. The germline V gene encodes CDR1 MNHEY and CDR2 SVGEGT. CDR3 bases: TGTGCCAGCAGTACGCGGACTAGCGGGAGTAGCTACGAGCAGTACGTC. Amino acid sequence: CASSTRTSGSSYEQYV.

The J gene is TRBJ2-7, the V gene TRBV19; the D gene is possibly TRBD1 (7 bases). This CDR3 is built from 16 residues. Germline-derived CDR1 and CDR2 are LNHDA and SQIVND (reference sequence). Trimming took off 4 bases at V and 3 bases at J, with 19 bases between the two ends. CDR3 amino acids: CASSSRSGGGGYEQYF. Written as DNA, the CDR3 is TGTGCCAGTAGTAGCCGATCAGGGGGAGGAGGCTACGAGCAGTACTTC.

This clonotype occurred many times. The chain couples TRBV7-2 to TRBJ1-2; 7 bases map to TRBD1. Trimming took 5 bases from V and 8 from J; bases not matched to a gene: 11. Germline V gene sequence: CDR1 SGHTA, CDR2 FQGNSA. The CDR3 is 14 amino acids. CDR3 sequence: CASSQDRGGRGYTF. The CDR3 DNA sequence: TGTGCCAGCAGCCAGGACAGAGGGGGCAGGGGCTACACCTTC.

Only a few counts were recorded for this clonotype. CDR3 in DNA: TGTGCCAGCAGCGTAGCTCCGACAGGGAGGCAAGAGACCCAGTACTTC. It codes for CASSVAPTGRQETQYF. The rearrangement links TRBV9 to TRBJ2-5, with a weak D call TRBD1 (7 bases). CDR1 is SGDLS and CDR2 is YYNGEE in the germline V gene. Trimming cost V 0 bases and J 2 bases, with 14 bases left between them. This CDR3 spans 16 amino acids.

This clonotype appeared a few times. The chain couples TRBV20-1 to TRBJ2-7; D is ambiguous. In germline, CDR1 is DFQATT, CDR2 SNEGSKA (reference sequence). V was clipped by 3 bases and J by 3 bases, with 9 bases between them. This CDR3 has 12 residues. The CDR3 spells CSARSGIYEQYF. Here the CDR3 DNA reads TGCAGTGCTAGGAGTGGAATCTACGAGCAGTACTTC.